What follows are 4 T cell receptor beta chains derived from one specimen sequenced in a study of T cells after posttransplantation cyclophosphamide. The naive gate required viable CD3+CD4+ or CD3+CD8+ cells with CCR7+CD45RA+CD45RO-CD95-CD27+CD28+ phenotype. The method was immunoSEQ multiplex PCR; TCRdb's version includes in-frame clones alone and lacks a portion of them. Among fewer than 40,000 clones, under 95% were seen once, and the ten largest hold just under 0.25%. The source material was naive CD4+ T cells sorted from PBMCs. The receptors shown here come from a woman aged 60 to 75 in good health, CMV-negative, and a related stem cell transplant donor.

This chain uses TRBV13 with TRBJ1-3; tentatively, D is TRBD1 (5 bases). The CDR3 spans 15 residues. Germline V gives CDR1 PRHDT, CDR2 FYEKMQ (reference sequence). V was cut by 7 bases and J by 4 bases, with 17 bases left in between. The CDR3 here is CASTARGDEGNTIYF. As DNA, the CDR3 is TGTGCCAGCACAGCGCGGGGGGATGAAGGAAACACCATATATTTT. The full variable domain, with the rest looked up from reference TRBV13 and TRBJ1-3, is AAGVIQSPRHLIKEKRETATLKCYPIPRHDTVYWYQQGPGQDPQFLISFYEKMQSDKGSIPDRFSAQQFSDYHSELNMSSLELGDSALYFCASTARGDEGNTIYFGEGSWLTVV.

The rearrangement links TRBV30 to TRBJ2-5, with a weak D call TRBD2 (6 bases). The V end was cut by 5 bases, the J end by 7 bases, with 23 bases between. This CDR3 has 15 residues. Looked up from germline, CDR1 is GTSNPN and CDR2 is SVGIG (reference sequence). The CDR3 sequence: CAWGSGLTIKGTQYF. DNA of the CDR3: TGTGCCTGGGGCTCCGGACTAACCATAAAAGGGACCCAGTACTTC.

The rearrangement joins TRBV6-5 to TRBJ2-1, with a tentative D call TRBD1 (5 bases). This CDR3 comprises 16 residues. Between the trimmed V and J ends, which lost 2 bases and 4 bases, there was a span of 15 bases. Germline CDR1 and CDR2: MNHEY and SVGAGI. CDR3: CASSYLETAPYNEQFF. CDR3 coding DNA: TGTGCCAGCAGTTACCTTGAGACAGCGCCTTACAATGAGCAGTTCTTC.

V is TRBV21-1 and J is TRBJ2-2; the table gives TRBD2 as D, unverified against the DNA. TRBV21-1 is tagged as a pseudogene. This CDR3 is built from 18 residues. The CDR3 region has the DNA TGTGCCAGCAGCACTTTTCGACTAGCGGGAGCGGACACCGGGGAGCTGTTTTTT. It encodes CASSTFRLAGADTGELFF.